This TCR beta chain originates from a study of identical twins. Trimming left V 3 bases short and J 5 bases short, with 11 bases between. This CDR3 comprises 13 residues. Germline CDR1 and CDR2: DFQATT and SNEGSKA (reference sequence). TCRdb re-analysed the 5' RACE reads in MiXCR, keeping a single row per CDR3 protein. Of 1.5 million to 2 million distinct CDR3 sequences detected, more than 30% appear once; the ten largest clones hold around 0.25%. The sample taken for sequencing was cord blood. The receptor was derived from a newborn girl in good health. V usage is TRBV20-1 and J usage is TRBJ2-1, with D possibly called TRBD1 or TRBD2 (5 bases each). CDR3 region: CSASAGANNEQFF. The CDR3, as DNA: TGCAGTGCTAGCGCCGGGGCCAACAATGAGCAGTTCTTC.